This is a list of T cell receptor beta chains from one sample in a study of T cells in Graves' hyperthyroidism and ophthalmopathy. TCRdb re-analysed the multiplex PCR reads in MiXCR, keeping a single row per CDR3 protein. The sample shows 550,000 to 800,000 distinct CDR3 sequences, about a sixth of them seen only once. Material for sequencing was blood. The source is a man aged 18 to 29 with Graves' hyperthyroidism. The CDR3 runs from the conserved cysteine through the conserved F or W. D genes are given only for firm matches. A row's size may be missing; if present it is once, few, many or a size class.

CDR3 DNA: TGCGCCAGCAGTGAGTCCCGGACTCCTCCTTTGGCGGACGGGGAGCTGTTTTTT
CDR3 protein: CASSESRTPPLADGELFF
D gene: -
J gene: TRBJ2-2
clone size: many
V gene: TRBV10-1

CDR3 DNA: TGCAGTGTCCTGCCTTCAGCTAACTATGGCTACACCTTC
CDR3 protein: CSVLPSANYGYTF
D gene: -
J gene: TRBJ1-2
clone size: -
V gene: TRBV20-1

CDR3 DNA: TGTGCCAGCAGCCGCGGGGGAGGCGGGGATACGCAGTATTTT
CDR3 protein: CASSRGGGGDTQYF
D gene: TRBD2
J gene: TRBJ2-3
clone size: many
V gene: TRBV7-2

CDR3 DNA: TGTGCCATCAGTGATGCCACAGATACGCAGTATTTT
CDR3 protein: CAISDATDTQYF
D gene: -
J gene: TRBJ2-3
clone size: -
V gene: TRBV10-3

CDR3 DNA: TGTGCCAGCAGTTATACGGGTATGAACACTGAAGCTTTCTTT
CDR3 protein: CASSYTGMNTEAFF
D gene: -
J gene: TRBJ1-1
clone size: many
V gene: TRBV6-1

CDR3 DNA: TGTGCCAGCAGCTTATCGCCAGGGTCGTTTTTGACTGAAGCTTTCTTT
CDR3 protein: CASSLSPGSFLTEAFF
D gene: -
J gene: TRBJ1-1
clone size: -
V gene: TRBV7-3

CDR3 DNA: TGCGCCAGCAGCCCTAAAGAGGGGCAGGGTGTTACGTACGAGCAGTACTTC
CDR3 protein: CASSPKEGQGVTYEQYF
D gene: -
J gene: TRBJ2-7
clone size: few
V gene: TRBV4-1

CDR3 DNA: TGTGCCAGCAGCAGAAGCATAGGAAACCAAGAGACCCAGTACTTC
CDR3 protein: CASSRSIGNQETQYF
D gene: -
J gene: TRBJ2-5
clone size: many
V gene: TRBV6-1

CDR3 DNA: TGTGCCAGCTCACCACCCGCTGGTAACACTGAAGCTTTCTTT
CDR3 protein: CASSPPAGNTEAFF
D gene: -
J gene: TRBJ1-1
clone size: few
V gene: TRBV18

CDR3 DNA: TGCGCCAGCAGCAGCGGCTGGCTCCCCAATGAAAAACTGTTTTTT
CDR3 protein: CASSSGWLPNEKLFF
D gene: -
J gene: TRBJ1-4
clone size: -
V gene: TRBV5-1

CDR3 DNA: TGCAGTGCCGTTCTTGATGAGCAGTTCTTC
CDR3 protein: CSAVLDEQFF
D gene: -
J gene: TRBJ2-1
clone size: many
V gene: TRBV20-1

CDR3 DNA: TGTGCCAGCAGCCAAGAAGGCGCCGGAACTAGCGGGAACTACGAGCAGTACTTC
CDR3 protein: CASSQEGAGTSGNYEQYF
D gene: TRBD2
J gene: TRBJ2-7
clone size: few
V gene: TRBV4-2

CDR3 DNA: TGTGCCAGTCTAGAGGGAGCTGGGGCCAACGTCCTGACTTTC
CDR3 protein: CASLEGAGANVLTF
D gene: -
J gene: TRBJ2-6
clone size: few
V gene: TRBV19

CDR3 DNA: TGCAGTGCTAGCGACATTGGCCCTTCCTACGAGCAGTACTTC
CDR3 protein: CSASDIGPSYEQYF
D gene: -
J gene: TRBJ2-7
clone size: -
V gene: TRBV20-1

CDR3 DNA: TGTGCCAGCAGTGAAGGCCACACTGAAGCTTTCTTT
CDR3 protein: CASSEGHTEAFF
D gene: -
J gene: TRBJ1-1
clone size: few
V gene: TRBV2

CDR3 DNA: TGCAGTGCTAGAGATGATGGGGGAAGGACAGGGACGTTGAGTGAAGCTTTCTTT
CDR3 protein: CSARDDGGRTGTLSEAFF
D gene: TRBD1
J gene: TRBJ1-1
clone size: -
V gene: TRBV20-1

CDR3 DNA: TGTGCCAGCGCGAGACGGGGTTCAGCCTACAATGAGCAGTTCTTC
CDR3 protein: CASARRGSAYNEQFF
D gene: -
J gene: TRBJ2-1
clone size: -
V gene: TRBV2

CDR3 DNA: TGCGCCAGCAGCCAAGAGGAGGGTGCCCGGACTAGCGGGAGGCCTTGGGAGCAGTTCTTC
CDR3 protein: CASSQEEGARTSGRPWEQFF
D gene: TRBD2
J gene: TRBJ2-1
clone size: -
V gene: TRBV4-3

CDR3 DNA: TGTGCCAGCAGCTCGGGACTAGCGGGAGGGCCGCTGATACATGAGCAGTTCTTC
CDR3 protein: CASSSGLAGGPLIHEQFF
D gene: TRBD2
J gene: TRBJ2-1
clone size: -
V gene: TRBV7-8

CDR3 DNA: TGTGCCAGCAGAGAGGGACAGTCCATCTATGGCTACACCTTC
CDR3 protein: CASREGQSIYGYTF
D gene: TRBD1
J gene: TRBJ1-2
clone size: few
V gene: TRBV28

CDR3 DNA: TGTGCCAGCAGTAGGTGGGAGGGGACAGATACGCAGTATTTT
CDR3 protein: CASSRWEGTDTQYF
D gene: TRBD2
J gene: TRBJ2-3
clone size: -
V gene: TRBV25-1

CDR3 DNA: TGCGCCAGCAGCTTCCCAGGAGAGGAGACCCAGTACTTC
CDR3 protein: CASSFPGEETQYF
D gene: -
J gene: TRBJ2-5
clone size: few
V gene: TRBV5-1

CDR3 DNA: TGTGCCAGCAGTTTAGCGCCACCACTAGCGGGAGCTGATACGCAGTATTTT
CDR3 protein: CASSLAPPLAGADTQYF
D gene: TRBD2
J gene: TRBJ2-3
clone size: -
V gene: TRBV12-3/TRBV12-4

CDR3 DNA: TGCGCCAGCAGCCAACATCCTCAGGGGCTGGCTGAAGCTTTCTTT
CDR3 protein: CASSQHPQGLAEAFF
D gene: -
J gene: TRBJ1-1
clone size: many
V gene: TRBV4-1

CDR3 DNA: TGTGCCAGTACCCCGTTTTCGAGGAATGAGCAGTTCTTC
CDR3 protein: CASTPFSRNEQFF
D gene: -
J gene: TRBJ2-1
clone size: few
V gene: TRBV19

CDR3 DNA: TGCAGTGCTAGAGAGGTCCCAGGGGCCTACGAGCAGTACTTC
CDR3 protein: CSAREVPGAYEQYF
D gene: -
J gene: TRBJ2-7
clone size: few
V gene: TRBV20-1

CDR3 DNA: TGTGCCAGCAGCTCCCTCCTAGCGGGAGTGGCGGAGACCCAGTACTTC
CDR3 protein: CASSSLLAGVAETQYF
D gene: TRBD2
J gene: TRBJ2-5
clone size: few
V gene: TRBV5-5

CDR3 DNA: TGTGCCAGCAGTGACCTCAGGGAGCGCTCAAACTATGGCTACACCTTC
CDR3 protein: CASSDLRERSNYGYTF
D gene: -
J gene: TRBJ1-2
clone size: few
V gene: TRBV6-1

CDR3 DNA: TGCGCCAGCAGCCGAGACTGGACAGGGTCGGGCAATCAGCCCCAGCATTTT
CDR3 protein: CASSRDWTGSGNQPQHF
D gene: TRBD1
J gene: TRBJ1-5
clone size: -
V gene: TRBV4-3

CDR3 DNA: TGTGCCAGCAGTTACTCATCCAGGGGCGAGCAGTACTTC
CDR3 protein: CASSYSSRGEQYF
D gene: -
J gene: TRBJ2-7
clone size: -
V gene: TRBV6-2/TRBV6-3

CDR3 DNA: TGTGCCAGCAGCTTAGTTAGAGGTAGCGGACAGCGTCCCTACGAGCAGTACTTC
CDR3 protein: CASSLVRGSGQRPYEQYF
D gene: -
J gene: TRBJ2-7
clone size: many
V gene: TRBV7-8

CDR3 DNA: TGCAGTGCTAGAGATCCTCGGAACACCGGGGGGCTGTTTTTT
CDR3 protein: CSARDPRNTGGLFF
D gene: -
J gene: TRBJ2-2
clone size: -
V gene: TRBV20-1

CDR3 DNA: TGCGCCAGCAGCTTGGCGCAGGAGGGAGAGACCCAGTACTTC
CDR3 protein: CASSLAQEGETQYF
D gene: -
J gene: TRBJ2-5
clone size: -
V gene: TRBV5-1

CDR3 DNA: TGTGCCAGCAGCCCACTTAGATTGGCTGAAGCTTTCTTT
CDR3 protein: CASSPLRLAEAFF
D gene: -
J gene: TRBJ1-1
clone size: -
V gene: TRBV13

CDR3 DNA: TGTGCCAGCAGGGTGGATCGGTGGACTGAAGCTTTCTTT
CDR3 protein: CASRVDRWTEAFF
D gene: -
J gene: TRBJ1-1
clone size: few
V gene: TRBV6-1

CDR3 DNA: TGTGCCAGCAGTTACGATGTCCCCCCTGGTGAGCAGTACTTC
CDR3 protein: CASSYDVPPGEQYF
D gene: -
J gene: TRBJ2-7
clone size: many
V gene: TRBV6-1

CDR3 DNA: TGTGCCAGCAGCTTAGTCGGGGGCGGCGGAGAGACCCAGTACTTC
CDR3 protein: CASSLVGGGGETQYF
D gene: -
J gene: TRBJ2-5
clone size: few
V gene: TRBV7-2

CDR3 DNA: TGTGCCAGCAGCTTAGAGGCCGGGGGGAAAGCTTTCTTT
CDR3 protein: CASSLEAGGKAFF
D gene: -
J gene: TRBJ1-1
clone size: -
V gene: TRBV13

CDR3 DNA: TGTGCCAGCAGCCTTACAGCAGGGAGCACTGAAGCTTTCTTT
CDR3 protein: CASSLTAGSTEAFF
D gene: -
J gene: TRBJ1-1
clone size: few
V gene: TRBV11-3

CDR3 DNA: TGTGCCTGGAGGCCCGGGGACGGTGAAGCTTTCTTT
CDR3 protein: CAWRPGDGEAFF
D gene: -
J gene: TRBJ1-1
clone size: many
V gene: TRBV30